This passage covers 23 T cell receptor beta chains from one sample sequenced in a study of cytomegalovirus exposure and HLA in healthy donors. TCRdb's table, derived via immunoSEQ multiplex PCR, lists solely in-frame clones and lacks some. The table records some 170,000 clones, 85% to 90% of them present only once. The specimen was PBMCs. These receptors were collected from a woman aged 25 to 39 in good health and CMV-seronegative.

This chain joins TRBV18 and TRBJ2-1, with 13 bases that match TRBD2. The CDR3 sequence is 15 residues long. V lost 5 bases, J lost 7 bases, and 5 bases stayed unmatched. The germline V gene has CDR1 KGHSH and CDR2 LQKENI. The CDR3, as DNA: TGTGCCAGCTCATCCCCGGGACTAGCGGGGAATGAGCAGTTCTTC. Encoded protein: CASSSPGLAGNEQFF.

The chain couples TRBV30 to TRBJ2-1, with D uncertain. Germline V gives CDR1 GTSNPN, CDR2 SVGIG (reference sequence). Trimming removed 4 bases from V and 7 bases from J, with 17 bases in between. The CDR3 spans 14 residues. CDR3: CAWMVGGPRNEQFF. The CDR3 bases are TGTGCCTGGATGGTAGGTGGGCCTCGGAATGAGCAGTTCTTC.

The chain uses TRBV4-3 and TRBJ1-2, with D unresolved. The V end lost 0 bases, the J end lost 5 bases, and 10 bases lay between the germline ends. Germline CDR1 reads LGHNA; CDR2 reads YSLEER. This CDR3 has 14 amino acids. Here the CDR3 DNA reads TGCGCCAGCAGCCAAGAATCCGTGGGGTATGGCTACACCTTC. Encoded protein: CASSQESVGYGYTF.

The chain is built from TRBV28 and TRBJ1-1; 9 nucleotides align to TRBD1. V shed 6 bases, J shed 1 base, and the junction held 6 bases outside the gene matches. The germline gives CDR1 MDHEN, CDR2 SYDVKM. The CDR3 totals 15 residues. The CDR3: CASRLPGQGNTEAFF. In nucleotides, the CDR3 is TGTGCCAGCAGACTACCGGGACAGGGGAACACTGAAGCTTTCTTT.

V gene TRBV5-1 combines with J gene TRBJ1-3; D gene uncertain. V gave up 1 base and J gave up 0 bases, with 5 bases separating them. CDR3 length equals 14 residues. The germline CDR1 and CDR2 sequences are SGHRS and YFSETQ. CDR3 region: CASSLTASGNTIYF. DNA for the CDR3: TGCGCCAGCAGCTTGACAGCCTCTGGAAACACCATATATTTT.

This chain connects TRBV10-3 to TRBJ1-5; tentatively, D is TRBD1 (5 bases). This CDR3 spans 13 amino acids. Trimming took off 6 bases at V and 6 bases at J, with 12 bases between the two ends. Germline CDR1 ENHRY, CDR2 SYGVKD. CDR3: CAIRGEPGQPQHF. CDR3 in DNA: TGTGCCATCAGGGGGGAGCCCGGTCAGCCCCAGCATTTT.

This rearrangement joins TRBV11-2 to TRBJ2-5, with TRBD2 identical over 7 bases. The V gene end was trimmed by 4 bases and the J gene end by 7 bases; junction bases not matched to a gene: 15. The CDR3 spans 16 residues. Germline values: CDR1 SGHAT, CDR2 FQNNGV. For the CDR3, the DNA is TGTGCCAGCAGCTCCGGGGGGAGAACAGGACTGGGGACCCAGTACTTC. It is translated as CASSSGGRTGLGTQYF.

V is TRBV30 and J is TRBJ2-2, with a weak D call TRBD2 (6 bases). Trimming took 4 bases from V and 1 from J, leaving 16 bases between them. Looked up from germline, CDR1 is GTSNPN and CDR2 is SVGIG (reference sequence). CDR3 length: 16 amino acids. CDR3 region: CAWNPTGTLNTGELFF. In nucleotides, the CDR3 is TGTGCCTGGAATCCGACCGGGACTCTGAACACCGGGGAGCTGTTTTTT. Together with reference TRBV30 and TRBJ2-2, the CDR3 gives the full variable domain: SQTIHQWPATLVQPVGSPLSLECTVEGTSNPNLYWYRQAAGRGLQLLFYSVGIGQISSEVPQNLSASRPQDRQFILSSKKLLLSDSGFYLCAWNPTGTLNTGELFFGEGSRLTVL.

This chain joins TRBV6-5 and TRBJ1-1; D is unresolved. Between the trimmed V and J ends, which lost 2 bases and 0 bases, there was a span of 7 bases. Per the germline V gene, CDR1 is MNHEY and CDR2 is SVGAGI. The CDR3 extends over 14 amino acids. The CDR3 region is CASSYADMNTEAFF. CDR3 bases: TGTGCCAGCAGTTACGCAGACATGAACACTGAAGCTTTCTTT.

The CDR3 DNA reads TGTGCCAGCAGCCCGCGGGACAGGACCTACGAGCAGTACTTC. This sequence encodes CASSPRDRTYEQYF. The chain employs TRBV7-9 and TRBJ2-7; 8 bases agree with TRBD1. Germline trimming cut 5 bases from V and 2 bases from J; bases unmatched to any gene: 5. Germline loops: CDR1 SEHNR, CDR2 FQNEAQ (reference sequence). This CDR3 is 14 amino acids long.

V and J are TRBV28 and TRBJ1-1; 7 positions match TRBD1. The CDR3 consists of 15 residues. Germline CDR1 MDHEN, CDR2 SYDVKM. The V segment lost 4 bases and the J segment 1 base; nucleotides outside the gene matches: 6. The chain's CDR3 is CASSYEGQTNTEAFF. The CDR3 DNA sequence: TGTGCCAGCAGTTATGAGGGACAGACGAACACTGAAGCTTTCTTT.

The chain has TRBV13 and TRBJ1-1, with D unresolved. V lost 5 bases and J lost 1, with 5 bases in between. This CDR3 is built from 12 residues. Germline V gene data show CDR1 as PRHDT and CDR2 as FYEKMQ (reference sequence). CDR3 nucleotide sequence: TGTGCCAGCAGCGGAGAGAACACTGAAGCTTTCTTT. Its protein is CASSGENTEAFF.

The gene calls are TRBV28 and TRBJ2-2; 7 positions agree with TRBD1. Unmatched junction bases numbered 2, after V lost 4 bases and J lost 9 bases. The CDR3 covers 12 residues. Germline V lookup: CDR1 MDHEN, CDR2 SYDVKM. The CDR3 reads CASSWTGWELFF. The CDR3 DNA reads as TGTGCCAGCAGTTGGACAGGCTGGGAGCTGTTTTTT.

V usage is TRBV7-2 and J usage is TRBJ2-7; D possibly matches TRBD1 or TRBD2 (6 bases each). Germline lookup yields CDR1 SGHTA and CDR2 FQGNSA. This CDR3 is built from 15 residues. V lost 1 base to trimming and J lost 5 bases, with 15 bases between them. The DNA for the CDR3 is TGTGCCAGCAGCTTAGTAGGCAGGGGAGGCCACGAGCAGTACTTC. Translated, it gives CASSLVGRGGHEQYF.

In its sample, this clone was seen once. The rearrangement uses TRBV9 and TRBJ1-1; maybe TRBD1 (5 bases). This CDR3 comprises 13 residues. V was cut by 0 bases and J by 4 bases, with 7 bases left in between. Germline V gene data show CDR1 as SGDLS and CDR2 as YYNGEE. Here the CDR3 DNA reads TGTGCCAGCAGCGTAGGAGGGGCCACTGAAGCTTTCTTT. Its translation: CASSVGGATEAFF.

This clone was picked up one time. In DNA form, the CDR3 reads TGCGCCAGCAGCCCAGGAGGACAGGCTATCTCCTACGAGCAGTACTTC. It yields the protein CASSPGGQAISYEQYF. V gene TRBV5-1 combines with J gene TRBJ2-7; TRBD1 matches 7 bases. CDR3 size: 16 residues. V gave up 4 bases and J gave up 0 bases; unmatched junction bases: 10. Germline CDR1 is SGHRS and CDR2 is YFSETQ.

The J gene is TRBJ1-2, the V gene TRBV5-1; the D is unclear. The CDR3 loop spans 13 amino acids. Germline V lookup: CDR1 SGHRS, CDR2 YFSETQ. The V end lost 1 base, the J end lost 4 bases, and 8 bases lay between the germline ends. CDR3 sequence reads: CASSLSSAYGYTF. CDR3 DNA: TGCGCCAGCAGCTTGTCTTCGGCCTATGGCTACACCTTC. The full variable domain, with the rest looked up from reference TRBV5-1 and TRBJ1-2, is KAGVTQTPRYLIKTRGQQVTLSCSPISGHRSVSWYQQTPGQGLQFLFEYFSETQRNKGNFPGRFSGRQFSNSRSEMNVSTLELGDSALYLCASSLSSAYGYTFGSGTRLTVV.

The chain uses TRBV4-1 and TRBJ1-5; a possible D gene is TRBD1 (6 bases). The CDR3 runs to 18 residues. Germline V gene sequence: CDR1 MGHRA, CDR2 YSYEKL. Trimming pared 0 bases from V and 5 bases from J, leaving 20 bases between. The CDR3 protein is CASSQDWFPQGPYQPQHF. In nucleotides, the CDR3 is TGCGCCAGCAGCCAAGATTGGTTTCCCCAGGGGCCCTATCAGCCCCAGCATTTT.

This clone has only one observation. This rearrangement joins TRBV14 to TRBJ2-7; TRBD1 agrees at 8 bases. V was clipped by 4 bases and J by 3 bases; unmatched bases: 11. The length of the CDR3 is 16 residues. CDR1 SGHDN and CDR2 FVKESK come from the germline V gene. CDR3: CASSRLGSGGHYEQYF. Here the CDR3 DNA reads TGTGCCAGCAGCCGCCTCGGGTCAGGGGGCCACTACGAGCAGTACTTC.

The CDR3 here is CASSLPRQGPGNTIYF. CDR3 coding DNA: TGTGCCAGCAGCTTACCGAGACAGGGTCCCGGAAACACCATATATTTT. J is TRBJ1-3 and V is TRBV7-6; 7 bases map to TRBD1. The CDR3 runs 16 residues. CDR1 SGHVS and CDR2 FNYEAQ come from the germline V gene. The V and J ends lost 2 bases and 4 bases, in that order; junction bases with no gene match: 8.

V usage is TRBV27 and J usage is TRBJ2-2; maybe TRBD1 (6 bases). V was cut by 5 bases and J by 2 bases, with 18 bases left in between. The CDR3 length is 17 residues. CDR1 and CDR2 from the germline V gene are MNHEY and SMNVEV (reference sequence). For the CDR3, the DNA is TGTGCCAGCAGTCTATTAGCAGGGGTCGGAAACACCGGGGAGCTGTTTTTT. Encoded protein: CASSLLAGVGNTGELFF.

This chain uses TRBV19 with TRBJ1-2; tentatively, D is TRBD1 (6 bases). This CDR3 spans 13 amino acids. With 6 bases removed from V and 8 bases from J, the gap between germline ends came to 16 bases. Germline V gene data show CDR1 as LNHDA and CDR2 as SQIVND (reference sequence). The DNA for the CDR3 is TGTGCCAGTAGACCCCCGGGCCAGGGGGGCTACACCTTC. The encoded protein is CASRPPGQGGYTF.

The genes are TRBV5-1 and TRBJ2-7; 8 bases map to TRBD1. The germline V gene encodes CDR1 SGHRS and CDR2 YFSETQ. This CDR3 is 15 amino acids long. After removal of 1 base from V and 4 bases from J, the junction contained 7 bases not matched to a gene. CDR3 in amino acids: CASSLRQGAGYEQYF. The CDR3 DNA follows: TGCGCCAGCAGCTTGCGGCAGGGGGCAGGTTACGAGCAGTACTTC.